These 26 T cell receptor beta chains originate from one sample sequenced in a study of shared clonotypes between healthy human individuals. Using immunoSEQ multiplex PCR, the repertoire was profiled, and TCRdb retains in-frame clones only, with some absent. The sample shows millions of clones, around 93% of them seen only once. Terminally differentiated effector memory CD45RA+ cells were excluded from the naive CD8 cells, which were CD45RO-negative and positively selected for CCR7. Sequencing was performed on naive CD8+ T cells from PBMCs. The origin of the receptors is a man aged 18 to 29 in good health. Some clones in this sample may be carry-over from other donors' samples.

This chain uses TRBV28 with TRBJ1-2; possible D gene TRBD1, 5 bases. V lost 2 bases, J lost 6 bases, and 13 bases lay in between. This CDR3 has 14 residues. CDR1 and CDR2 from the germline V gene are MDHEN and SYDVKM. The CDR3 loop reads CASSLRGARDGYTF. CDR3 bases: TGTGCCAGCAGTTTACGAGGGGCTCGGGATGGCTACACCTTC.

The chain links TRBV29-1 to TRBJ2-1, with no clear D. CDR1 SQVTM and CDR2 ANQGSEA come from the germline V gene. This CDR3 has 12 amino acids. V was trimmed by 5 bases and J by 2 bases, leaving 7 bases between them. The CDR3 DNA sequence: TGCAGCGTTATAGGCCCCTACAATGAGCAGTTCTTC. Encoded protein: CSVIGPYNEQFF.

Only one count was recorded for this clone. The chain links TRBV7-8 to TRBJ1-5; 9 positions match TRBD1. The CDR3 has 18 residues. The J segment lost 7 bases and the V segment lost 5 bases, leaving 18 bases of the junction unmatched. Germline V gene lookup returns CDR1 SGHVS and CDR2 FQNEAQ. CDR3 in DNA: TGTGCCAGCAGCCCCGGGACAGGGAGCTTTAATAGCATCCAGCCCCAGCATTTT. Translated: CASSPGTGSFNSIQPQHF.

CDR3 sequence reads: CASSDSRVGGGGYTF. CDR3 coding DNA: TGTGCCAGCAGTGACTCCCGGGTAGGGGGAGGTGGCTACACCTTC. The V gene is TRBV6-4, the J gene TRBJ1-2; D possibly corresponds to TRBD1 (6 bases). This CDR3 comprises 15 residues. Per germline, CDR1 MRHNA and CDR2 SNTAGT. V was clipped by 0 bases and J by 7 bases, with 15 bases between them.

This rearrangement joins TRBV5-1 to TRBJ2-1; 11 bases fit TRBD2. V was clipped by 3 bases and J by 6 bases; unmatched bases: 8. This CDR3 contains 16 residues. Per germline, CDR1 SGHRS and CDR2 YFSETQ. CDR3 bases: TGCGCCAGCAGCTGGCGACTAGCGGGACAGGGCAATGAGCAGTTCTTC. Residues: CASSWRLAGQGNEQFF. The variable domain in full, completed from reference TRBV5-1 and TRBJ2-1, reads KAGVTQTPRYLIKTRGQQVTLSCSPISGHRSVSWYQQTPGQGLQFLFEYFSETQRNKGNFPGRFSGRQFSNSRSEMNVSTLELGDSALYLCASSWRLAGQGNEQFFGPGTRLTVL.

V and J are TRBV11-3 and TRBJ1-1; 9 bases match TRBD1. V lost 4 bases and J lost 6; bases outside the gene matches: 9. From germline, CDR1 is SGHNT and CDR2 YENEEA. This CDR3 has 15 residues. The CDR3 protein is CASSSRDREDAEAFF. The CDR3 nucleotides are TGTGCCAGCAGCTCCCGGGACAGGGAGGACGCTGAAGCTTTCTTT.

The V call is TRBV29-1, the J call TRBJ2-3, with D perhaps TRBD2 (5 bases). V lost 6 bases to trimming and J lost 3 bases, with 22 bases between them. The CDR3 consists of 16 residues. CDR1 SQVTM and CDR2 ANQGSEA come from the germline V gene. The CDR3 spells CSVRTSAELWTDTQYF. DNA for the CDR3: TGCAGCGTCCGAACTAGTGCGGAATTGTGGACAGATACGCAGTATTTT.

The chain uses TRBV7-2 and TRBJ2-7, with TRBD2 matching 9 bases. This CDR3 comprises 14 residues. V shed 6 bases and J 3 bases; nucleotides not matched to a gene: 6. Germline CDR1 reads SGHTA; CDR2 reads FQGNSA. The CDR3: CASSRGLALYEQYF. CDR3 nucleotides: TGTGCCAGCAGTCGCGGACTAGCGCTCTACGAGCAGTACTTC.

This clone has just a few counts. V and J are TRBV28 and TRBJ1-5; the match to TRBD1 covers 8 bases. Germline-derived CDR1 and CDR2 are MDHEN and SYDVKM. The CDR3 consists of 15 residues. Germline trimming cut 2 bases from V and 8 bases from J; bases unmatched to any gene: 8. For the CDR3, the DNA is TGTGCCAGCAGTTTACCCTCAGGGGGCCTTGAGCCCCAGCATTTT. Protein product: CASSLPSGGLEPQHF. The full variable domain, with the rest looked up from reference TRBV28 and TRBJ1-5, is DVKVTQSSRYLVKRTGEKVFLECVQDMDHENMFWYRQDPGLGLRLIYFSYDVKMKEKGDIPEGYSVSREKKERFSLILESASTNQTSMYLCASSLPSGGLEPQHFGDGTRLSIL.

The J gene is TRBJ2-1, the V gene TRBV11-2; 9 bases map to TRBD2. Germline V CDR1 and CDR2: SGHAT, FQNNGV. The CDR3 covers 14 residues. V dropped 5 bases and J dropped 5; count of bases not matched to a gene: 4. CDR3 nucleotide sequence: TGTGCCAGCAGCCCCAGACTAGCGGACAATGAGCAGTTCTTC. This encodes CASSPRLADNEQFF.

The gene calls are TRBV5-6 and TRBJ2-3, with D unclear. The CDR3 consists of 13 residues. Trimming took off 4 bases at V and 0 bases at J, with 6 bases between the two ends. Germline CDR1 is SGHDT and CDR2 is YYEEEE. CDR3 protein: CASSPGSTDTQYF. The CDR3, as DNA: TGTGCCAGCAGCCCTGGGAGCACAGATACGCAGTATTTT.

CDR3 sequence: CASSLSGLGGYTF. The CDR3 nucleotides are TGTGCCAGCAGCTTATCCGGCCTCGGGGGCTACACCTTC. The rearrangement uses TRBV7-9 and TRBJ1-2; D remains ambiguous. The germline V and J ends were trimmed by 2 bases and 8 bases, with 12 bases remaining between them. Germline loops: CDR1 SEHNR, CDR2 FQNEAQ (reference sequence). CDR3 length: 13 residues.

V usage is TRBV28 and J usage is TRBJ2-2, with D unclear. V lost 7 bases, J lost 5 bases, and 17 bases lay in between. The CDR3 loop spans 15 amino acids. Per the germline V gene, CDR1 is MDHEN and CDR2 is SYDVKM. CDR3 amino acids: CASMGRGFGTGELFF. The CDR3 nucleotides are TGTGCCAGCATGGGTAGAGGCTTTGGAACCGGGGAGCTGTTTTTT.

This sequence joins TRBV9 and TRBJ1-1; 7 nucleotides align to TRBD1. The J segment lost 0 bases and the V segment lost 4 bases, leaving 15 bases of the junction unmatched. The V gene's germline CDR1 is SGDLS and CDR2 YYNGEE. The CDR3 contains 18 residues. The CDR3 DNA reads TGTGCCAGCAGCTCGATCATCGACAGGGCCTTCATGAACACTGAAGCTTTCTTT. This sequence encodes CASSSIIDRAFMNTEAFF.

The CDR3 bases are TGTGCCAGCAGCTTCGGACTAGCGGGCCGCTCCTACGAGCAGTACTTC. Translating gives CASSFGLAGRSYEQYF. The V gene is TRBV7-8, the J gene TRBJ2-7; TRBD2 matches at 11 bases. The germline gives CDR1 SGHVS, CDR2 FQNEAQ. V shed 3 bases, J shed 0 bases, and the junction held 4 bases outside the gene matches. The CDR3 totals 16 residues.

This chain connects TRBV7-6 to TRBJ2-3; unclear D gene. This CDR3 has 15 amino acids. V lost 1 base, J lost 2 bases, and 10 bases lay in between. Germline CDR1 SGHVS, CDR2 FNYEAQ. CDR3 nucleotides: TGTGCCAGCAGCTTAGTATTAGCAAACACAGATACGCAGTATTTT. Its translation: CASSLVLANTDTQYF.

CDR3 bases: TGTGCCAGCTCACCACCCGACAGGGCAGCGTGGGACACTGAAGCTTTCTTT. This sequence encodes CASSPPDRAAWDTEAFF. The V call is TRBV18, the J call TRBJ1-1; 7 bases are shared with TRBD1. J gave up 3 bases and V 0 bases, and 10 bases lay outside the gene matches. From germline, CDR1 is KGHSH and CDR2 LQKENI. This CDR3 region has 17 residues.

The genes are TRBV7-9 and TRBJ2-3, with D possibly matching TRBD1 (5 bases). Germline V lookup: CDR1 SEHNR, CDR2 FQNEAQ (reference sequence). V was trimmed by 1 base and J by 2 bases, leaving 13 bases between them. The CDR3 extends over 16 amino acids. CDR3 sequence reads: CASSLVGAGATDTQYF. CDR3 coding DNA: TGTGCCAGCAGCTTAGTAGGGGCAGGAGCCACAGATACGCAGTATTTT.

J is TRBJ1-4 and V is TRBV19; D ambiguous. The length of the CDR3 is 13 residues. From germline, CDR1 is LNHDA and CDR2 SQIVND (reference sequence). Trimming removed 2 bases from V and 13 bases from J, with 14 bases in between. The CDR3 nucleotides are TGTGCCAGTAGTATATCTGAGGATCTTGGACTGTTTTTT. It yields the protein CASSISEDLGLFF.

The chain joins TRBV7-8 to TRBJ2-3; 7 bases are shared with TRBD2. The CDR3 has 19 residues. The V gene's germline CDR1 is SGHVS and CDR2 FQNEAQ. Trimming at V came to 0 bases and at J to 0 bases, leaving 12 bases not matched to a gene. DNA for the CDR3: TGTGCCAGCAGCTTAGCTGTGGGCGGTAGCGGGTCTAGCACAGATACGCAGTATTTT. Translation gives CASSLAVGGSGSSTDTQYF.

In DNA, the CDR3 is TGTGCCATCAGTGAGTCGGTGACTGAAGCTTTCTTT. Amino acid sequence: CAISESVTEAFF. The chain employs TRBV10-3 and TRBJ1-1; the D is unclear. Germline CDR1 reads ENHRY; CDR2 reads SYGVKD. V dropped 0 bases and J dropped 5 bases, with 4 bases sitting between them. There are 12 residues in the CDR3.

The CDR3 here is CASSPDSTYNEQFF. CDR3 DNA sequence: TGTGCCAGCAGCCCGGACAGTACCTACAATGAGCAGTTCTTC. This sequence joins TRBV6-5 and TRBJ2-1, with a weak D call TRBD1 (6 bases). V was trimmed by 6 bases and J by 2 bases, leaving 11 bases between them. Germline V CDR1 and CDR2: MNHEY, SVGAGI. This CDR3 has 14 residues.

The chain uses TRBV7-9 and TRBJ1-2; D may be TRBD1 (6 bases). Per the germline V gene, CDR1 is SEHNR and CDR2 is FQNEAQ (reference sequence). CDR3 length equals 16 residues. Deletions cut 8 bases from V and 6 bases from J, with 25 bases between. The CDR3 DNA sequence: TGTGCCAGCTCAGGAGGGGGGACACATTTTAAGGATGGCTACACCTTC. Translation gives CASSGGGTHFKDGYTF.

This clone has only one observation. The V call is TRBV10-3, the J call TRBJ2-7, with 8 bases aligning to TRBD1. V gave up 6 bases and J gave up 2 bases; unmatched junction bases: 9. The CDR3 covers 15 residues. CDR1 is ENHRY, CDR2 SYGVKD, per germline. CDR3 sequence (DNA): TGTGCCATCAGCATCTACAGGGGGGCTACCTACGAGCAGTACTTC. This encodes CAISIYRGATYEQYF.

The gene calls are TRBV7-9 and TRBJ2-5; TRBD2 matches 15 bases. CDR3 size: 15 residues. V gave up 3 bases and J gave up 5 bases; unmatched junction bases: 1. Germline assignment: CDR1 SEHNR and CDR2 FQNEAQ (reference sequence). The chain's CDR3 is CASSLGTSGRETQYF. The CDR3, as DNA: TGTGCCAGCAGCTTGGGGACTAGCGGGAGGGAGACCCAGTACTTC.

The CDR3 nucleotides read TGCGCCAGCAGAGCCGTCCCCTACGAGCAGTACTTC. Residues: CASRAVPYEQYF. The rearrangement links TRBV10-2 to TRBJ2-7; D ambiguous. V was pared by 6 bases and J by 2 bases, with 8 bases between. CDR1 and CDR2 (germline): WSHSY, SAAADI. CDR3 length: 12 amino acids.